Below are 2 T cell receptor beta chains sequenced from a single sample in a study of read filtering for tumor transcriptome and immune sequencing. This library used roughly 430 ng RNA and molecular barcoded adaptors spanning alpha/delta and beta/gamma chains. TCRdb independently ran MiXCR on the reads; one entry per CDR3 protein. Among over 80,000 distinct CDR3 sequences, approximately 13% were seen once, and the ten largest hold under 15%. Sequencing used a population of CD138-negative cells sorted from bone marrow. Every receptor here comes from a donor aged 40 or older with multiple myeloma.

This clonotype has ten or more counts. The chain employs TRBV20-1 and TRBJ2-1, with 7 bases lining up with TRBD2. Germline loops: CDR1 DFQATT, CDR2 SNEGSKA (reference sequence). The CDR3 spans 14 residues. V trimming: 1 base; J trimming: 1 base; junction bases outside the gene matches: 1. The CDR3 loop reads CSARGGRSYNEQFF. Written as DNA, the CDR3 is TGCAGTGCTAGAGGCGGGAGATCCTACAATGAGCAGTTCTTC.

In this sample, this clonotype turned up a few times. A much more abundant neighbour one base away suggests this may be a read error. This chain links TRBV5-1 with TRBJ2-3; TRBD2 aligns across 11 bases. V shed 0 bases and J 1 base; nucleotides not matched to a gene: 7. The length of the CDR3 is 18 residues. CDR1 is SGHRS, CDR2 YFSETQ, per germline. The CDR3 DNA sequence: TGCGCCAGCAGCTTGGTTAGCGGGAGGGCCCTCGGCACAGATACGCAGTATTTT. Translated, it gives CASSLVSGRALGTDTQYF.